A selection of T cell receptor beta chains follows, all from one sample in a study of blood T cells in healthy people across ages. TCRdb independently ran MiXCR on the 5' RACE reads; one entry per CDR3 protein. Among about 940,000 distinct CDR3 sequences listed, around 48% were seen once. The sequenced material came from blood. The receptor source for this set is a young man in good health. The CDR3 runs from the conserved cysteine through the conserved F or W. A D gene is named only where the DNA matches it firmly. Clone size appears in some rows only: once, few, many, or a class for an expanded clone.

>TRBV20-1|TRBJ2-5|TRBD1|many
TGCAGTGCTAGGGGGGACAGACAAGAGACCCAGTACTTC
CSARGDRQETQYF
>TRBV6-5|TRBJ2-5|TRBD1|few
TGTGCCAGCAGTACCTGGGACAGCGCCACGGAGACCCAGTACTTC
CASSTWDSATETQYF
>TRBV6-2/TRBV6-3|TRBJ2-1|TRBD2|.
TGTGCCAGCAGTTACCGCGGGACTAGCAACAATGAGCAGTTCTTC
CASSYRGTSNNEQFF
>TRBV7-2|TRBJ2-7|TRBD1|.
TGTGCCAGCAGCTCCGCCTGGGGGGGACAGGGCCACGAGCAGTACTTC
CASSSAWGGQGHEQYF
>TRBV5-6|TRBJ1-2|.|many
TGTGCCAGCAGCTTTCGGGACTTGCGTAGATATGGCTACACCTTC
CASSFRDLRRYGYTF
>TRBV7-8|TRBJ2-1|TRBD2|.
TGTGCCAGCAGCAAAAGAGCGGGGGGGGCCAGCAATGAGCAGTTCTTC
CASSKRAGGASNEQFF
>TRBV5-1|TRBJ2-5|.|many
TGCGCCAGCAGGACACTCCAAGAGACCCAGTACTTC
CASRTLQETQYF
>TRBV24-1|TRBJ2-3|.|.
TGTGCCACCAGTGAACAGAACACAGATACGCAGTATTTT
CATSEQNTDTQYF
>TRBV4-1|TRBJ2-1|TRBD2|.
TGCGCCAGCAACGGGACTAGCGGGAGCAATGAGCAGTTCTTC
CASNGTSGSNEQFF
>TRBV5-1|TRBJ1-1|.|.
TGCGCCAGCAGCGACCTCCGTGGAGGCACTGCCACTGAAGCTTTCTTT
CASSDLRGGTATEAFF
>TRBV12-3/TRBV12-4|TRBJ2-7|.|few
TGTGCCAGCAGCACCCTAGTTGGGGGTTCCTACGAGCAGTACTTC
CASSTLVGGSYEQYF
>TRBV7-8|TRBJ1-2|.|.
TGTGCCAGCAGCATCGACTCGGCTAACTATGGCTACACCTTC
CASSIDSANYGYTF
>TRBV6-1|TRBJ2-1|TRBD2|few
TGTGCCATCGCTAGCGGGGGGGGATCCTACAATGAGCAGTTCTTC
CAIASGGGSYNEQFF
>TRBV5-6|TRBJ2-7|.|few
TGTGCCAGCAGCTTGGGTAGGGCCCTCTACGAGCAGTACTTC
CASSLGRALYEQYF
>TRBV4-3|TRBJ2-5|.|.
TGCGCCAGCAGCCAAGAATCGTCAATCCGGGAGACCCAGTACTTC
CASSQESSIRETQYF
>TRBV5-1|TRBJ2-1|.|few
TGCGCCAGCAGCATCCCCGGGAACGCTAGCTCCTACAATGAGCAGTTCTTC
CASSIPGNASSYNEQFF
>TRBV20-1|TRBJ1-5|.|.
TGCAGTGCTAGAGATGGGGCAGTGAATCAGCCCCAGCATTTT
CSARDGAVNQPQHF
>TRBV27|TRBJ1-1|.|.
TGTGCCAGCCGGCGTAATGCAGAAGCTTTCTTT
CASRRNAEAFF
>TRBV25-1|TRBJ2-7|TRBD1|.
TGTGCCAGCAGTGATCCTGGGACAGGGTCCTACGAGCAGTACTTC
CASSDPGTGSYEQYF
>TRBV29-1|TRBJ2-7|.|few
TGCAGCGCCCGGGACAACCGATACGAGCAGTACTTC
CSARDNRYEQYF
>TRBV27|TRBJ2-5|.|.
TGTGCCAGCAGTTTACAGTTGACAGAGACCCAGTACTTC
CASSLQLTETQYF
>TRBV28|TRBJ2-5|.|.
TGTGCCAGCAGTCCAATACCCGGACAGGGAGGGCAAGAGACCCAGTACTTC
CASSPIPGQGGQETQYF
>TRBV4-2|TRBJ2-7|TRBD1|few
TGTGCCAGCAGCCAAGATCTGACAGGGGTCTACGAGCAGTACTTC
CASSQDLTGVYEQYF
>TRBV28|TRBJ2-3|.|many
TGTGCCAGCAGTGCACTAGGGCCCACAGATACGCAGTATTTT
CASSALGPTDTQYF
>TRBV7-2|TRBJ2-1|TRBD1|many
TGTGCCAGCAGCCCTCCGGGACAGCTAAACAATGAGCAGTTCTTC
CASSPPGQLNNEQFF
>TRBV20-1|TRBJ2-3|TRBD2|.
TGCAGTGCTAGAGTCCCGGGACTAGCGGGGGAAGTAACAGATACGCAGTATTTT
CSARVPGLAGEVTDTQYF
>TRBV5-1|TRBJ2-5|.|.
TGCGCCAGCAGCTTCCTTCAGGGGCACCAAGAGACCCAGTACTTC
CASSFLQGHQETQYF
>TRBV7-2|TRBJ2-1|.|.
TGTGCCAGCACGACCCACCCTAGTTCCCACAATGAGCAGTTCTTC
CASTTHPSSHNEQFF
>TRBV7-2|TRBJ1-4|.|.
TGTGCCAGCAGCCTGACAGCACTTAATGAAAAACTGTTTTTT
CASSLTALNEKLFF
>TRBV12-3/TRBV12-4|TRBJ1-4|.|many
TGTGCCAGCAGTTTATTCACGGGGCGGCAGGAAAAACTGTTTTTT
CASSLFTGRQEKLFF
>TRBV28|TRBJ2-5|TRBD1|.
TGTGCCAGCAGTTTACGCCAAAACAGGGGGGCCCAAGAGACCCAGTACTTC
CASSLRQNRGAQETQYF
>TRBV2|TRBJ1-1|.|.
TGTGCCAGCAACGGCCACACTGAAGCTTTCTTT
CASNGHTEAFF
>TRBV7-2|TRBJ1-2|.|.
TGTGCCAGCAGCTCCCCGACATACAACTATGGCTACACCTTC
CASSSPTYNYGYTF
>TRBV20-1|TRBJ2-1|TRBD2|many
TGCAGTGCTACCCGCGGGAGAGCGTCCGATGAGCAGTTCTTC
CSATRGRASDEQFF
>TRBV20-1|TRBJ2-7|TRBD2|.
TGCAGTGGATCAGAAGCGGGGGGAAGTTCCTACGAGCAGTACTTC
CSGSEAGGSSYEQYF